These 24 T cell receptor beta chains were all obtained from the same sample, sequenced in a study of Ad26.COV2.S vaccination and SARS-CoV-2 variants. Here immunoSEQ multiplex PCR was the method, and the copy in TCRdb shows in-frame clones only, minus some. Seen here are roughly 270,000 clones, 70% to 90% observed once, and the top ten hold 2.5% to 3.5%. Treatment given: roughly 18 received Ad26.COV2.S at low or high dose, single or two shots; roughly five received placebo; per-sample allocation not given. Specimen acquisition occurred on day 63 following the initial vaccine or placebo injection. The specimen was peripheral blood, collected in a trial of Ad26.COV2.S vaccine versus placebo. The receptors come from a person aged 18-65 years who received the Ad26.COV2.S COVID-19 vaccine or a placebo.

V usage is TRBV12-5 and J usage is TRBJ2-3; unclear D gene. This CDR3 is built from 10 residues. Germline loops: CDR1 LGHNT, CDR2 FRNRAP. Trimming stripped 7 bases from V and 3 bases from J, with 2 bases between. The CDR3 protein is CASATDTQYF. DNA of the CDR3: TGTGCTAGTGCGACAGATACGCAGTATTTT. Looking up the rest from reference TRBV12-5 and TRBJ2-3 gives the full variable domain: DARVTQTPRHKVTEMGQEVTMRCQPILGHNTVFWYRQTMMQGLELLAYFRNRAPLDDSGMPKDRFSAEMPDATLATLKIQPSEPRDSAVYFCASATDTQYFGPGTRLTVL.

This sequence joins TRBV28 and TRBJ2-7; tentative D call: TRBD2 (5 bases). This CDR3 comprises 12 residues. V was shortened by 5 bases and J by 4 bases, with 9 bases between the two germline ends. Germline CDR1 reads MDHEN; CDR2 reads SYDVKM. For the CDR3, the DNA is TGTGCCAGCAGTCCGGGGTTATACGAGCAGTACTTC. This codes for CASSPGLYEQYF.

The J gene is TRBJ2-2, the V gene TRBV5-1; 7 bases fit TRBD2. CDR1 and CDR2 (germline): SGHRS, YFSETQ. The trim removed 1 base at V and 4 bases at J, leaving 7 bases unmatched. The CDR3 is made up of 16 amino acids. The CDR3 DNA reads TGCGCCAGCAGCTTGTGGCGGGAGTACGGCACCGGGGAGCTGTTTTTT. This gives the protein CASSLWREYGTGELFF.

The chain carries TRBV5-1 and TRBJ2-1; no clear D. The length of the CDR3 is 14 residues. V was pared by 0 bases and J by 5 bases, with 9 bases between. In germline, CDR1 is SGHRS, CDR2 YFSETQ. The DNA for the CDR3 is TGCGCCAGCAGCTTGGTAGGACCGAACAATGAGCAGTTCTTC. Translated: CASSLVGPNNEQFF.

This clone came up a few times. V and J are TRBV3-1 (or the pseudogene TRBV3-2) and TRBJ2-5; 10 positions agree with TRBD2. Unmatched junction bases numbered 8, after V lost 8 bases and J lost 5 bases. The V gene's germline CDR1 is LGHDT and CDR2 YNNKEL (reference sequence). CDR3 size: 14 residues. The CDR3 coding sequence is TGTGCCAGCGAGATAGCGGGGGGTGGTGAGACCCAGTACTTC. It translates to CASEIAGGGETQYF.

This chain joins TRBV25-1 and TRBJ1-6; no definite D call. Trimming took 1 base from V and 8 from J, leaving 3 bases between them. The CDR3 consists of 12 residues. The germline gives CDR1 MGHDK, CDR2 SYGVNS. CDR3: CASSELDSPLHF. Here the CDR3 DNA reads TGTGCCAGCAGTGAATTGGATTCACCCCTCCACTTT.

This clone was seen once. The chain recombines TRBV6-5 with TRBJ1-5, with D possibly being TRBD1 (5 bases). Trimming shortened V by 9 bases and J by 1 base, and 10 bases separated the two germline ends. The CDR3 runs to 13 residues. CDR1 is MNHEY and CDR2 is SVGAGI in the germline V gene. DNA of the CDR3: TGTGCCAGTACGCGGGGGAGCAATCAGCCCCAGCATTTT. This sequence encodes CASTRGSNQPQHF.

The V and J genes are TRBV5-4 and TRBJ2-6; tentative D call: TRBD2 (6 bases). Per the germline V gene, CDR1 is SGHNT and CDR2 is YYREEE (reference sequence). Trimming took 4 bases from V and 2 from J, leaving 19 bases between them. This CDR3 is built from 18 residues. CDR3 nucleotides: TGTGCCAGCAGCCCTAAGGAGGGTAAAGGGCCTGGGGCCAACGTCCTGACTTTC. Its protein is CASSPKEGKGPGANVLTF.

V and J are TRBV5-1 and TRBJ1-4; D gene uncertain. The CDR3 totals 16 residues. Germline V gives CDR1 SGHRS, CDR2 YFSETQ. V was cut by 4 bases and J by 3 bases, with 16 bases left in between. CDR3 coding DNA: TGCGCCAGCAGCCCCTTGGGAGGGCTCTCTAATGAAAAACTGTTTTTT. Its protein is CASSPLGGLSNEKLFF. The whole variable domain, filled in from reference TRBV5-1 and TRBJ1-4, reads KAGVTQTPRYLIKTRGQQVTLSCSPISGHRSVSWYQQTPGQGLQFLFEYFSETQRNKGNFPGRFSGRQFSNSRSEMNVSTLELGDSALYLCASSPLGGLSNEKLFFGSGTQLSVL.

The chain is built from TRBV30 and TRBJ2-1; 8 bases align to TRBD2. Trimming took 3 bases from V and 8 from J; bases not matched to a gene: 9. CDR3 length: 14 residues. Germline CDR1 is GTSNPN and CDR2 is SVGIG (reference sequence). CDR3 amino acids: CAWREAGARDEQFF. The CDR3 region has the DNA TGTGCCTGGAGAGAAGCGGGGGCGCGGGATGAGCAGTTCTTC.

The rearrangement uses TRBV7-6 and TRBJ2-3; no definite D call. The CDR3 consists of 11 residues. Looked up from germline, CDR1 is SGHVS and CDR2 is FNYEAQ. V was pared by 4 bases and J by 2 bases, with 1 base between. The CDR3 DNA reads TGTGCCAGCAGCTCCACAGATACGCAGTATTTT. Translated, it gives CASSSTDTQYF. Together with reference TRBV7-6 and TRBJ2-3, the CDR3 gives the full variable domain: GAGVSQSPRYKVTKRGQDVALRCDPISGHVSLYWYRQALGQGPEFLTYFNYEAQQDKSGLPNDRFSAERPEGSISTLTIQRTEQRDSAMYRCASSSTDTQYFGPGTRLTVL.

This chain links TRBV4-1 with TRBJ2-4; unclear D gene. The germline V and J ends were trimmed by 1 base and 2 bases, with 6 bases remaining between them. Germline lookup yields CDR1 MGHRA and CDR2 YSYEKL. The CDR3 extends over 14 amino acids. The CDR3 DNA sequence: TGCGCCAGCAGCCAAGGTCCGTCCAAAAACATTCAGTACTTC. The encoded protein is CASSQGPSKNIQYF.

This chain joins TRBV3-1 (or the pseudogene TRBV3-2) and TRBJ1-1; no clear D. V lost 1 base to trimming and J lost 6 bases, with 9 bases between them. Germline V CDR1 and CDR2: LGHDT, YNNKEL (reference sequence). The CDR3 contains 13 residues. The CDR3: CASSQGGTPEAFF. The CDR3 DNA reads as TGTGCCAGCAGCCAAGGAGGAACCCCTGAAGCTTTCTTT.

The chain uses TRBV19 and TRBJ1-2; no clear D. Germline CDR1 and CDR2: LNHDA and SQIVND (reference sequence). The CDR3 runs 14 residues. V was pared by 5 bases and J by 2 bases, with 12 bases between. The CDR3 reads CASSYPGTNYGYTF. The CDR3, as DNA: TGTGCCAGTAGTTACCCGGGAACGAACTATGGCTACACCTTC. Filled out from reference TRBV19 and TRBJ1-2, the complete variable domain reads DGGITQSPKYLFRKEGQNVTLSCEQNLNHDAMYWYRQDPGQGLRLIYYSQIVNDFQKGDIAEGYSVSREKKESFPLTVTSAQKNPTAFYLCASSYPGTNYGYTFGSGTRLTVV.

This chain links TRBV7-8 with TRBJ1-5; 8 nucleotides align to TRBD1. The CDR3 has 16 amino acids. V was pared by 5 bases and J by 4 bases, with 10 bases of the junction left unmatched. The germline V gene encodes CDR1 SGHVS and CDR2 FQNEAQ. The CDR3 DNA follows: TGTGCCAGCAGCCATACAACAGGGGGATGGAATCAGCCCCAGCATTTT. Encoded protein: CASSHTTGGWNQPQHF.

The chain recombines TRBV6-5 with TRBJ1-2; 9 bases are a match to TRBD1. From germline, CDR1 is MNHEY and CDR2 SVGAGI. The junction had 8 bases not matched to a gene; V was cut back by 2 bases and J by 4 bases. This CDR3 has 16 amino acids. The CDR3 protein is CASSYRGTGKVYGYTF. In DNA form, the CDR3 reads TGTGCCAGCAGTTACCGGGGGACAGGGAAGGTCTATGGCTACACCTTC.

The chain carries TRBV28 and TRBJ2-1; 7 bases align to TRBD1. With V trimmed by 4 bases and J by 1 base, 7 bases remained unmatched. The germline V gene has CDR1 MDHEN and CDR2 SYDVKM. The CDR3 contains 16 residues. The CDR3 DNA is TGTGCCAGCAGTTCAACCGGGACAGCTTCCTACAATGAGCAGTTCTTC. This codes for CASSSTGTASYNEQFF.

The chain employs TRBV4-1 and TRBJ1-5; 7 positions agree with TRBD1. The trim removed 0 bases at V and 7 bases at J, leaving 6 bases unmatched. This CDR3 is built from 15 residues. The germline CDR1 and CDR2 sequences are MGHRA and YSYEKL. The CDR3 region is CASSQDGGQLQPQHF. CDR3 bases: TGCGCCAGCAGCCAAGATGGGGGACAGCTCCAGCCCCAGCATTTT.

This clone was detected a few times. V usage is TRBV7-9 and J usage is TRBJ1-6; 10 bases fit TRBD1. Germline V gene data show CDR1 as SEHNR and CDR2 as FQNEAQ (reference sequence). The CDR3 spans 17 residues. The J segment lost 7 bases and the V segment lost 0 bases, leaving 6 bases of the junction unmatched. The CDR3: CASSLARGQGRNSPLHF. The CDR3 DNA follows: TGTGCCAGCAGCTTAGCTAGGGGACAGGGGCGCAATTCACCCCTCCACTTT.

The chain has TRBV19 and TRBJ2-4; TRBD2 matches at 12 bases. Germline values: CDR1 LNHDA, CDR2 SQIVND (reference sequence). V gave up 3 bases and J gave up 0 bases; unmatched junction bases: 9. This CDR3 region has 19 residues. The DNA for the CDR3 is TGTGCCAGTAGTATCGGGTCTAGCGGGGGGGCCCTAGCCAAAAACATTCAGTACTTC. Translated, it gives CASSIGSSGGALAKNIQYF.

The V gene is TRBV9, the J gene TRBJ2-4; no definite D call. The CDR3 loop spans 14 amino acids. The V gene's germline CDR1 is SGDLS and CDR2 YYNGEE. V dropped 3 bases and J dropped 0 bases, with 7 bases sitting between them. The CDR3 is CASSGREAKNIQYF. The CDR3 region has the DNA TGTGCCAGCAGCGGACGTGAAGCCAAAAACATTCAGTACTTC.

V usage is TRBV6-5 and J usage is TRBJ1-4; tentatively, D is TRBD1 (6 bases). The ends were cut back, 6 bases at V and 8 bases at J, with 13 bases in the middle. CDR1 and CDR2 from the germline V gene are MNHEY and SVGAGI. This CDR3 region has 13 residues. The CDR3 loop is CASRRGGEEKLFF. The DNA of the CDR3 is TGTGCCAGCAGAAGGGGGGGAGAAGAAAAACTGTTTTTT.

This clone was observed a handful of times. The rearrangement uses TRBV28 and TRBJ1-6; D is perhaps TRBD1 (5 bases). Per germline, CDR1 MDHEN and CDR2 SYDVKM. The germline V and J ends were trimmed by 5 bases and 7 bases, with 15 bases remaining between them. The CDR3 has 15 amino acids. The DNA for the CDR3 is TGTGCCAGCAGTGGTAGAGGCCAGGGAAATTCACCCCTCCACTTT. Translating it yields CASSGRGQGNSPLHF. The variable domain in full, completed from reference TRBV28 and TRBJ1-6, reads DVKVTQSSRYLVKRTGEKVFLECVQDMDHENMFWYRQDPGLGLRLIYFSYDVKMKEKGDIPEGYSVSREKKERFSLILESASTNQTSMYLCASSGRGQGNSPLHFGNGTRLTVT.

This clone was seen a single time. The chain joins TRBV28 to TRBJ1-2, with D perhaps TRBD1 (5 bases). V was pared by 5 bases and J by 0 bases, with 19 bases between. Per the germline V gene, CDR1 is MDHEN and CDR2 is SYDVKM. This CDR3 is 17 amino acids long. In DNA form, the CDR3 reads TGTGCCAGCAGTCCCTCGTTAAGACAGTACACTAACTATGGCTACACCTTC. Translating gives CASSPSLRQYTNYGYTF.